This record looks at one T cell receptor beta chain sequence and its context. The antigen remains unidentified. The data were taken from a study of HIV-infected patients and healthy controls. Germline V gives CDR1 MNHEY, CDR2 SMNVEV (reference sequence). V lost 5 bases and J 7 bases, leaving 17 bases between the germline ends. This CDR3 comprises 15 residues. All unsorted peripheral T cells were captured because whole blood was used without fractionation. Around 450 ng RNA was reverse transcribed with alpha and beta constant-region primers. Alpha and beta chain libraries were made separately by chain-specific third strand synthesis with multiplexing indices. In TCRdb, the 5' RACE reads were re-called with MiXCR into one record per CDR3 protein. The sample lists over 15,000 distinct CDR3 sequences; over 5% were seen once. Study findings and constraints: In healthy controls, MAIT alpha CDR3s were common; in HIV+ repertoires, severely depleted.

The chain joins TRBV27 to TRBJ1-4; D call uncertain. This TCR derives from an adult in good health. The specimen sequenced was blood. Here the CDR3 reads CASSPLGTLSEKLFF. The CDR3 region has the DNA TGTGCCAGCAGTCCGCTGGGCACTTTGAGTGAAAAACTGTTTTTT.